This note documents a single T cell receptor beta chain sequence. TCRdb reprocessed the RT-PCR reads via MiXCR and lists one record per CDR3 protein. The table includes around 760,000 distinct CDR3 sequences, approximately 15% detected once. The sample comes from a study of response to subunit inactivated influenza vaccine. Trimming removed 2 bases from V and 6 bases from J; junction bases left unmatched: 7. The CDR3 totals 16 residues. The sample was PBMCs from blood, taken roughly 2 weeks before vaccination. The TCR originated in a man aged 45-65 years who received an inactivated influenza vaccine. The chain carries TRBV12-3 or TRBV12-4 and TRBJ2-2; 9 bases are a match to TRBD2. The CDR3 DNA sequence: TGTGCCAGCAGTTTATCGCCTAGCGGGAAGGCCGGGGAGCTGTTTTTT. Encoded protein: CASSLSPSGKAGELFF.